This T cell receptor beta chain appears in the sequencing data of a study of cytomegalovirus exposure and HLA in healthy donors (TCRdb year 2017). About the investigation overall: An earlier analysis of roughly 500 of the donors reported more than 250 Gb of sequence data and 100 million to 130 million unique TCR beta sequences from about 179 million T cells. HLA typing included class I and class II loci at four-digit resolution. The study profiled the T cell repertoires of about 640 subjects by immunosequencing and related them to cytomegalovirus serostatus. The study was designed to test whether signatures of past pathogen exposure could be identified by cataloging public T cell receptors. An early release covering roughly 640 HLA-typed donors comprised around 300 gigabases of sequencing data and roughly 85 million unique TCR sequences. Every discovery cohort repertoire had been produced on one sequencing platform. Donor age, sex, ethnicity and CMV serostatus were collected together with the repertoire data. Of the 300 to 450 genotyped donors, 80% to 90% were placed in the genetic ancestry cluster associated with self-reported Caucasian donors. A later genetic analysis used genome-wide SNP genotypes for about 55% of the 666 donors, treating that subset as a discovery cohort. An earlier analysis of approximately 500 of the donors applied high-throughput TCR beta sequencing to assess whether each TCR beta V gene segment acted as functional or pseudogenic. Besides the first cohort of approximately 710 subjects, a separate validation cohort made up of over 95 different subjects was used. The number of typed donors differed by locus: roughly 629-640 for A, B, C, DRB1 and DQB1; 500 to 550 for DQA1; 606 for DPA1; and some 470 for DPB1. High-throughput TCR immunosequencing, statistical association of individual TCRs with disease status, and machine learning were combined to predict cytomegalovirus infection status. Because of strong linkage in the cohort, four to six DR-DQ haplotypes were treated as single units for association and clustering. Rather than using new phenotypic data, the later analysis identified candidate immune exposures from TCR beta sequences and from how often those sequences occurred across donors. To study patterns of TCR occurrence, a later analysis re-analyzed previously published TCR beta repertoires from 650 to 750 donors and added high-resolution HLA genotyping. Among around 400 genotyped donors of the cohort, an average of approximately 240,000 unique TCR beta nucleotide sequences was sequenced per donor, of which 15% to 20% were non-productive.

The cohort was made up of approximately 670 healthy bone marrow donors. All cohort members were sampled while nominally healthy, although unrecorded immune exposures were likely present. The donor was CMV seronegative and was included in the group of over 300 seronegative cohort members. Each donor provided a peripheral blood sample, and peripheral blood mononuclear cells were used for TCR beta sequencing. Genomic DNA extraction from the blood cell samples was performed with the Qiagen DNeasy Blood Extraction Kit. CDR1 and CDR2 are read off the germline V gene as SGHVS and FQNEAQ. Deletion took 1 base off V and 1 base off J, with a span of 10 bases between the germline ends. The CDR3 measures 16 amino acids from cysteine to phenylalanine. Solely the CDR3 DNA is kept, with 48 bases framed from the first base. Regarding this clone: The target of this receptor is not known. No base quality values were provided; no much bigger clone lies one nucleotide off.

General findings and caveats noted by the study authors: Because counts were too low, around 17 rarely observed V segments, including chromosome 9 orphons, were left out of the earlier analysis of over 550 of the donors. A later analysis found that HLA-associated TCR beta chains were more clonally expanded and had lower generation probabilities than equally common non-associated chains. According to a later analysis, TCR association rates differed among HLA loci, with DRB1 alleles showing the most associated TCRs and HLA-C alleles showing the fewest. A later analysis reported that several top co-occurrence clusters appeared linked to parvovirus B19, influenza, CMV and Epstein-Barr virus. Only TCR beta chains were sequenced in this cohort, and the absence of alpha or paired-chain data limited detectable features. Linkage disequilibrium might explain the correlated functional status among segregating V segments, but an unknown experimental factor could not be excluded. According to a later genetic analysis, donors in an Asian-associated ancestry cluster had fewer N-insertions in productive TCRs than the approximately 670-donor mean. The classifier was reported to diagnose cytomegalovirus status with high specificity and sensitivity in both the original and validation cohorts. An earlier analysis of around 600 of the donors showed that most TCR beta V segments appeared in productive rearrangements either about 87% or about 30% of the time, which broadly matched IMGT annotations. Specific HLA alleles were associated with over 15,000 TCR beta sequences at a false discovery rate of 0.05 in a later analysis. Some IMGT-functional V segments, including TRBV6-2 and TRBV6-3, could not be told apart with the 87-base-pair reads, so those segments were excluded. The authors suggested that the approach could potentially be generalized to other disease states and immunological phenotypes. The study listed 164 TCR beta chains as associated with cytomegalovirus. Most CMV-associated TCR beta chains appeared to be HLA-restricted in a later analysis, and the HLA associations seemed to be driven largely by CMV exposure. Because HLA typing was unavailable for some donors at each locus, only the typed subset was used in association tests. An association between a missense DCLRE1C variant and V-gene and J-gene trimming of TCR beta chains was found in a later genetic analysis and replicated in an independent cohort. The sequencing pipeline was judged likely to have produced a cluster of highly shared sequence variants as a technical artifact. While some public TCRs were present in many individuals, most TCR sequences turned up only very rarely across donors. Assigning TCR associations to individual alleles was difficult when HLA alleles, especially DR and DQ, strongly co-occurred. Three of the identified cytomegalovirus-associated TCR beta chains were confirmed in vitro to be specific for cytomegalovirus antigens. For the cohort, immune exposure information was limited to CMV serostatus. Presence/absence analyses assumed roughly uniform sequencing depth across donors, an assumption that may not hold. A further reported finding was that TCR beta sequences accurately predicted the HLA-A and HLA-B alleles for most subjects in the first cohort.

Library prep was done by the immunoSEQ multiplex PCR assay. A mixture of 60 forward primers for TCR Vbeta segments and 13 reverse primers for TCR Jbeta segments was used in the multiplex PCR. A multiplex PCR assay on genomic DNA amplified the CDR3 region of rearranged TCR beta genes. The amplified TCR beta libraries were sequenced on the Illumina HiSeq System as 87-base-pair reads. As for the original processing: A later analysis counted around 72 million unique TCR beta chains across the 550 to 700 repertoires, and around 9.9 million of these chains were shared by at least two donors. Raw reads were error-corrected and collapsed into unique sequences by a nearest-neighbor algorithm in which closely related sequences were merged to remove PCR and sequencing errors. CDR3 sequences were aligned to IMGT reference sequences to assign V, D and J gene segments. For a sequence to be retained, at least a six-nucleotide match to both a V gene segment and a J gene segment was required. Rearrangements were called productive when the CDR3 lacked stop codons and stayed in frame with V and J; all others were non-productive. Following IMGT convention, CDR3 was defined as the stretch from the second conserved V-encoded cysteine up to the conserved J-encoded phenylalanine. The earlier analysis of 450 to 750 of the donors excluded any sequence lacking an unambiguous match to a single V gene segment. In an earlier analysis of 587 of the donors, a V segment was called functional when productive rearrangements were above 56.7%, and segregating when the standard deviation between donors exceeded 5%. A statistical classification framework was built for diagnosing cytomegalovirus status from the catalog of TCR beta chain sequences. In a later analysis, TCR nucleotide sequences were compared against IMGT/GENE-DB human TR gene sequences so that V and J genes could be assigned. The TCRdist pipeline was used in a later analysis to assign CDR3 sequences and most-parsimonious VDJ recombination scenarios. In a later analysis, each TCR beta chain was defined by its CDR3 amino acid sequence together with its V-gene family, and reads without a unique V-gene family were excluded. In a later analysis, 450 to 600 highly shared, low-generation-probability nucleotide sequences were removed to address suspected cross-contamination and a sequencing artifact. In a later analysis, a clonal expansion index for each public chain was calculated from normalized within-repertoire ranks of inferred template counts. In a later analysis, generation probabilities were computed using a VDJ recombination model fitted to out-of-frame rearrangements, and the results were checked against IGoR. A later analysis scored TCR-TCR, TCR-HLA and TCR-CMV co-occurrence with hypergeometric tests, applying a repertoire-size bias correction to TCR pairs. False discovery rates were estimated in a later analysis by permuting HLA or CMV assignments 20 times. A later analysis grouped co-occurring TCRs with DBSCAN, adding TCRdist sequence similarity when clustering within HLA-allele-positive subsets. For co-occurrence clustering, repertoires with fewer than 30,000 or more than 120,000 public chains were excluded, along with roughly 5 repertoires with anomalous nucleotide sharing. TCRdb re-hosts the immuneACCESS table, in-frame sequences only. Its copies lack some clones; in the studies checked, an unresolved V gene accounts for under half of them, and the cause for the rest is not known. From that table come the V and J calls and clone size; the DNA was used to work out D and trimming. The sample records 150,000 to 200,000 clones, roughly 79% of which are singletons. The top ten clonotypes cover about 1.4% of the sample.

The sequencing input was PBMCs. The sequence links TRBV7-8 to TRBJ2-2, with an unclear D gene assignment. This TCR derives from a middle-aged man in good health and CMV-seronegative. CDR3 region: CASSLVVGWNTGELFF. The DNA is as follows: TGTGCCAGCAGCTTAGTAGTCGGGTGGAACACCGGGGAGCTGTTTTTT. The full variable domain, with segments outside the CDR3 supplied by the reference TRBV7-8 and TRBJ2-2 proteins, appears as GAGVSQSPRYKVAKRGQDVALRCDPISGHVSLFWYQQALGQGPEFLTYFQNEAQLDKSGLPSDRFFAERPEGSVSTLKIQRTQQEDSAVYLCASSLVVGWNTGELFFGEGSRLTVL.